This T cell receptor (beta chain) appears in the sequencing data of a study of blood T cell repertoires in COVID-19. Across the whole study: The samples span acute and convalescent COVID-19 from the United States, Italy and Spain. Sources were T cells, B-cell-depleted T cells, or PBMCs; the material itself was cDNA or gDNA.

Assay: immunoSEQ multiplex PCR; the TCRdb copy retains only in-frame clones and omits some. The profile shows roughly 77,000 clones, 85% to 90% of them singletons. This CDR3 contains 17 residues. In germline, CDR1 is MNHEY, CDR2 SVGEGT. Trimming cost V 5 bases and J 5 bases, with 22 bases left between them. The chain employs TRBV6-2 or TRBV6-3 and TRBJ2-1, with D tentatively TRBD2 (6 bases). The clonotype comes from an elderly woman with active COVID-19. Sample: peripheral blood. The CDR3 nucleotides read TGTGCCAGCAGTCCCACTAGCACCCCGTCTGATGACAATGAGCAGTTCTTC. As protein: CASSPTSTPSDDNEQFF.